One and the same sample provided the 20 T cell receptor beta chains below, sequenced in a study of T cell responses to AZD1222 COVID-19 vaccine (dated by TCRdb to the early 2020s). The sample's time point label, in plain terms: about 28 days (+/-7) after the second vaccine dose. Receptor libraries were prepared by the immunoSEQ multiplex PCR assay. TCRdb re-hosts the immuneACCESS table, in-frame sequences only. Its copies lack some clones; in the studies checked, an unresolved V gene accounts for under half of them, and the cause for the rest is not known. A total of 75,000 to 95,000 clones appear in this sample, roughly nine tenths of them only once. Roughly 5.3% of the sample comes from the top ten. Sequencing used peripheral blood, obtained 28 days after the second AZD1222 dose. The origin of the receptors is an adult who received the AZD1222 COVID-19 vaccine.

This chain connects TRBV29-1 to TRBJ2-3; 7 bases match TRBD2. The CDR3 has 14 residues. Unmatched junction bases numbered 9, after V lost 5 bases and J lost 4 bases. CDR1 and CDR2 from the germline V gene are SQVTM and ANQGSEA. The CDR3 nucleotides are TGCAGCGTTTATTCGGGGGGTTCGGCAGATACGCAGTATTTT. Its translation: CSVYSGGSADTQYF.

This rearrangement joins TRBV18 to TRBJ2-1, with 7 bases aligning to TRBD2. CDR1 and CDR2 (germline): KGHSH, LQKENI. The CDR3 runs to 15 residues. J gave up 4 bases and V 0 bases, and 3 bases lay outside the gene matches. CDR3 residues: CASSPPGGYYNEQFF. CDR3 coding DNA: TGTGCCAGCTCACCACCCGGGGGGTATTACAATGAGCAGTTCTTC.

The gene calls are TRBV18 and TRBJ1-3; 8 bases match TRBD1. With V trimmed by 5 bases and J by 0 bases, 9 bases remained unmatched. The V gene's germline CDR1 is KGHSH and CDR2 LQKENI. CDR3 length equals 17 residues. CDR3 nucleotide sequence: TGTGCCAGCTCAGACAAGACAGGGGCCGGCTCTGGAAACACCATATATTTT. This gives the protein CASSDKTGAGSGNTIYF.

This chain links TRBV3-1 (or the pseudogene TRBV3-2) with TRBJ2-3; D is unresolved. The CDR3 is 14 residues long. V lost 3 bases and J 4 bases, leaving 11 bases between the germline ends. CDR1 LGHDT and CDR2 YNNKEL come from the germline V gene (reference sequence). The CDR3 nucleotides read TGTGCCAGCAGCCATTTAGTCCCCCCAGATACGCAGTATTTT. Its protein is CASSHLVPPDTQYF.

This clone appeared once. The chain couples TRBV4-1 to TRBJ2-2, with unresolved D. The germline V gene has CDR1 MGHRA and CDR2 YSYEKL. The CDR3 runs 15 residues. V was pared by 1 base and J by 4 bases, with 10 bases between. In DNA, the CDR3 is TGCGCCAGCAGCCAAGGTTGGCAGGTCACCGGGGAGCTGTTTTTT. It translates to CASSQGWQVTGELFF.

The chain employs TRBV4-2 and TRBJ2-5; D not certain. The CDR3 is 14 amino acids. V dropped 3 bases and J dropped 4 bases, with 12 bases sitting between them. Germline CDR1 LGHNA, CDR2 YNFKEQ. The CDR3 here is CASSHPPGGETQYF. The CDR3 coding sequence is TGTGCCAGCAGCCACCCCCCAGGTGGAGAGACCCAGTACTTC.

CDR3 DNA: TGTGCCAGCAGCTTAAGGGCTGGCGATTCACCCCTCCACTTT. As protein: CASSLRAGDSPLHF. The V gene is TRBV7-9, the J gene TRBJ1-6; D ambiguous. CDR1 and CDR2 from the germline V gene are SEHNR and FQNEAQ (reference sequence). Trimming took 2 bases from V and 8 from J, leaving 10 bases between them. CDR3 length equals 14 residues. The entire variable domain, with the rest obtained from reference TRBV7-9 and TRBJ1-6, is as follows: DTGVSQNPRHKITKRGQNVTFRCDPISEHNRLYWYRQTLGQGPEFLTYFQNEAQLEKSRLLSDRFSAERPKGSFSTLEIQRTEQGDSAMYLCASSLRAGDSPLHFGNGTRLTVT.

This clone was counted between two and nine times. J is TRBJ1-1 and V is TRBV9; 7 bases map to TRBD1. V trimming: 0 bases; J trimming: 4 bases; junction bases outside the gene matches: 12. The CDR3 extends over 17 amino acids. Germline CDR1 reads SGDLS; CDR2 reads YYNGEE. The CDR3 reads CASSVAGGDRVPTEAFF. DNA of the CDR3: TGTGCCAGCAGCGTAGCTGGGGGAGACAGGGTGCCCACTGAAGCTTTCTTT.

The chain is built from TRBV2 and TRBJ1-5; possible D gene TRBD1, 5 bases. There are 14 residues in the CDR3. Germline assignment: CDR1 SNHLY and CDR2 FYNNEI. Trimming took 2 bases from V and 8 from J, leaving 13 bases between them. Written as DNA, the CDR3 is TGTGCCAGCAGTGAAACGGCAGGGATGGAGCCCCAGCATTTT. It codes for CASSETAGMEPQHF.

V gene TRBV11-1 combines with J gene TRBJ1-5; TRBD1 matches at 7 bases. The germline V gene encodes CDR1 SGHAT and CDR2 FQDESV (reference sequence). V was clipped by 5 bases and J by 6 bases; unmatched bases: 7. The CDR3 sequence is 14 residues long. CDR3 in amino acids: CASSRDRVGQPQHF. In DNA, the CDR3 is TGTGCCAGCAGCCGCGACAGGGTTGGTCAGCCCCAGCATTTT.

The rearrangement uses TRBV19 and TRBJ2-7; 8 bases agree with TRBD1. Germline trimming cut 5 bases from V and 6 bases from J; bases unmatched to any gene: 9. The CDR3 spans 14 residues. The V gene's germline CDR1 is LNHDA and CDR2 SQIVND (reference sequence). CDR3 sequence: CASSSSAGGFEQYV. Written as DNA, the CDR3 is TGTGCCAGTAGTTCCTCCGCAGGGGGCTTCGAGCAGTACGTC.

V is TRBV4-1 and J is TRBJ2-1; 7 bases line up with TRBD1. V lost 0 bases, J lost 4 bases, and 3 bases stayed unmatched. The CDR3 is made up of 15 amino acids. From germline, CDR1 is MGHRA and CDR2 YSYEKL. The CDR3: CASSQDGGQYNEQFF. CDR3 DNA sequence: TGCGCCAGCAGCCAAGATGGGGGACAGTACAATGAGCAGTTCTTC.

CDR3: CASSLFQGYNEKLFF. The CDR3 DNA reads TGTGCCAGCAGCTTATTCCAGGGGTATAATGAAAAACTGTTTTTT. The chain carries TRBV7-8 and TRBJ1-4; possibly TRBD1 for D (6 bases). Germline-derived CDR1 and CDR2 are SGHVS and FQNEAQ. Trimming stripped 2 bases from V and 4 bases from J, with 11 bases between. CDR3 size: 15 residues.

The CDR3 coding sequence is TGTGCCAGCAGTGTTTTTGTCGGGGTAGGGGATGAAGCTTTCTTT. Its translation: CASSVFVGVGDEAFF. This sequence joins TRBV2 and TRBJ1-1, with D possibly being TRBD1 (5 bases). V dropped 4 bases and J dropped 7 bases, with 19 bases sitting between them. CDR1 and CDR2 (germline): SNHLY, FYNNEI. The CDR3 sequence is 15 residues long.

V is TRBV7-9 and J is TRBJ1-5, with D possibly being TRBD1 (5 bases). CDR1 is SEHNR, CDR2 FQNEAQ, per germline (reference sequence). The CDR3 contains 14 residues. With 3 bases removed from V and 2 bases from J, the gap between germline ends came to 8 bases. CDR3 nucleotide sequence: TGTGCCAGCAGCTTGGGAGGGGGCAATCAGCCCCAGCATTTT. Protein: CASSLGGGNQPQHF. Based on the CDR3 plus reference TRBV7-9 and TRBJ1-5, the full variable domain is DTGVSQNPRHKITKRGQNVTFRCDPISEHNRLYWYRQTLGQGPEFLTYFQNEAQLEKSRLLSDRFSAERPKGSFSTLEIQRTEQGDSAMYLCASSLGGGNQPQHFGDGTRLSIL.

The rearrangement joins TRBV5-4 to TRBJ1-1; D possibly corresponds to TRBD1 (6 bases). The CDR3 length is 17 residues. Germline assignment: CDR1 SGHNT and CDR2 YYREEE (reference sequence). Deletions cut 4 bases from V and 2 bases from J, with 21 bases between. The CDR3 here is CASSRLSGGGKNTEAFF. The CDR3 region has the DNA TGTGCCAGCAGCCGACTCTCCGGAGGGGGTAAAAACACTGAAGCTTTCTTT.

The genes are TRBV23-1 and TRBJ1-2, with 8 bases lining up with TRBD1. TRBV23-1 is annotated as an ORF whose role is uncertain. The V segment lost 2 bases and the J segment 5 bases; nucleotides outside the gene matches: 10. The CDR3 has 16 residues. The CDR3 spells CASSQRVQGGDYGYTF. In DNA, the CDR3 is TGCGCCAGCAGTCAAAGGGTACAGGGGGGGGATTATGGCTACACCTTC.

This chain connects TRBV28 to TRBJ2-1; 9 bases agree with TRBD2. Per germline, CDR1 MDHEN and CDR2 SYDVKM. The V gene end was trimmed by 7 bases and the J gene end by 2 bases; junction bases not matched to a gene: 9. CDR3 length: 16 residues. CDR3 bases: TGTGCCAGCATCATGGGGCTAGCGGGGACCTACAATGAGCAGTTCTTC. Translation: CASIMGLAGTYNEQFF.

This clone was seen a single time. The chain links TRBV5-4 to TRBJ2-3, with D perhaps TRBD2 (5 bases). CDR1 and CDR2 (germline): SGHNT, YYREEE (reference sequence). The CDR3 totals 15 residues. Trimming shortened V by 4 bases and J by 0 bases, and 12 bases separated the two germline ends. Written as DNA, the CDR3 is TGTGCCAGCAGCACAACCGGGGTTAGCACAGATACGCAGTATTTT. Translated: CASSTTGVSTDTQYF.

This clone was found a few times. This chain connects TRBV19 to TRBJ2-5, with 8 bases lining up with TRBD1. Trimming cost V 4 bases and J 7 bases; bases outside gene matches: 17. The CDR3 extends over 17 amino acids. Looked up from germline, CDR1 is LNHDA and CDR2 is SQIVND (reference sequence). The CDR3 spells CASSNPYRQGRRGTQYF. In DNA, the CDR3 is TGTGCCAGTAGTAACCCCTACCGACAGGGGAGGAGGGGGACCCAGTACTTC.